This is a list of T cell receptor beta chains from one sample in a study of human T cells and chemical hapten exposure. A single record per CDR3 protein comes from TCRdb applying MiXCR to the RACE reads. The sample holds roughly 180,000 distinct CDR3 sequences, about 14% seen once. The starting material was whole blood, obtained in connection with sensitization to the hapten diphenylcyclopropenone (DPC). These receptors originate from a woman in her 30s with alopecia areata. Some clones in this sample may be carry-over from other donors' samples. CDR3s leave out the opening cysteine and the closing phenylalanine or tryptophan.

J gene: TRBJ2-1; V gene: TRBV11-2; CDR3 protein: ASSSSHIPYNEQF
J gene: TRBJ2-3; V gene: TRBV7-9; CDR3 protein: ASSLTPPLVGITDTQY
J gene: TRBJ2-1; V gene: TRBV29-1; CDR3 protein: SVEGGQGRAEQF
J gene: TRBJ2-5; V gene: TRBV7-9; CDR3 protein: ASSLSPEMYQETQY
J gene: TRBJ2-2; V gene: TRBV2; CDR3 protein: ASSPHRGSGSGHGELF
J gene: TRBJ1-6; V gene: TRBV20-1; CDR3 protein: SARHANSPLH
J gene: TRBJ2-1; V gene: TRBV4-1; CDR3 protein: ASSLGTDNEQF
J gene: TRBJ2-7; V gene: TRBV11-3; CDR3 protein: ASSLSRDRALSYEQY
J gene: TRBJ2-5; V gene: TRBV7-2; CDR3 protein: ASSPSGNRETQY
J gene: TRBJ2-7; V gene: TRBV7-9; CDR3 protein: ASSLWDETYEQY
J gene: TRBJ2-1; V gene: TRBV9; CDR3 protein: ASSVELAGVSYNEQF
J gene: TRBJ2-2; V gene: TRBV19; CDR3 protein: ASSPQGVSYTGELF
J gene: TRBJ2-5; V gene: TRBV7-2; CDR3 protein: ASSRGYQETQY
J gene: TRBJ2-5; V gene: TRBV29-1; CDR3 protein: SVDGLAPGETQY
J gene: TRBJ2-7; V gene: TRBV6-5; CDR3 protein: ASSYVGGGYEQY
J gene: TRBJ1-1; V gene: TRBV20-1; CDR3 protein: SARGSPGDGTEAF
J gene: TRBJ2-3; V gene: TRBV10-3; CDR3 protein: AISGTPGGGTDTQY
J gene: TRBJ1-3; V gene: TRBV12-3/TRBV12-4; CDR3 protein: ASGIGGLGNTIY